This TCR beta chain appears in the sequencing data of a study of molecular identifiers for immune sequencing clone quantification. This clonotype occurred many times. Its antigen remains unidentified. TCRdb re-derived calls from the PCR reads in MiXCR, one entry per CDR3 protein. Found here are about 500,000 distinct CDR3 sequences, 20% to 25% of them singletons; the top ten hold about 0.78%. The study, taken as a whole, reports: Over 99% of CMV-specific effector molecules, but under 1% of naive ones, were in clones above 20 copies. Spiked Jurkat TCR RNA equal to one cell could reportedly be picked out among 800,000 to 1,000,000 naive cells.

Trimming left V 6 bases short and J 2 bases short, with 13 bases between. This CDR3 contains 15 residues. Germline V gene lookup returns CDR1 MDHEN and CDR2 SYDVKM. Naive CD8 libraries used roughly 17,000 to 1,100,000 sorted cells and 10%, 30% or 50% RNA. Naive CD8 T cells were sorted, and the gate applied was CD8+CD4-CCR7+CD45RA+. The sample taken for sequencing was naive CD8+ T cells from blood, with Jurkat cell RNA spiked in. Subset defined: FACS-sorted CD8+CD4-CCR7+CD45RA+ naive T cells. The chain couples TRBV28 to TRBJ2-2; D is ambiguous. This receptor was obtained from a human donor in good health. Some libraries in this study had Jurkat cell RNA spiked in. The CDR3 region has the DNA TGTGCCAGCAGCCCGACCCTAGATAACACCGGGGAGCTGTTTTTT. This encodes CASSPTLDNTGELFF.